The entry below gives a single T cell receptor beta chain sequence along with its context. This record comes from a study of blood T cell repertoires in COVID-19. The CDR3 totals 13 residues. Germline values: CDR1 SNHLY, CDR2 FYNNEI. Between the trimmed V and J ends, which lost 3 bases and 11 bases, there was a span of 14 bases. Libraries were prepared by immunoSEQ multiplex PCR; TCRdb keeps only in-frame clonotypes and omits some of them. The sample has about 48,000 clones, about 85% seen once. V gene TRBV2 combines with J gene TRBJ1-5; a possible D gene is TRBD1 (5 bases). Sequenced sample: peripheral blood. The sequence derives from a woman aged 60-75 years with acute or convalescent COVID-19. The CDR3 spells CASSDRGSGAQHF. In DNA, the CDR3 is TGTGCCAGCAGTGATAGGGGCAGTGGAGCCCAGCATTTT. Filled out from reference TRBV2 and TRBJ1-5, the complete variable domain reads EPEVTQTPSHQVTQMGQEVILRCVPISNHLYFYWYRQILGQKVEFLVSFYNNEISEKSEIFDDQFSVERPDGSNFTLKIRSTKLEDSAMYFCASSDRGSGAQHFGDGTRLSIL.